A single TCR beta chain is shown here with its context. Its specificity is unknown. This specimen belongs to a study of cytomegalovirus exposure and HLA in healthy donors. Background on the study: Later analysis reported that the 120 or so validation repertoires shared the platform of the approximately 620 first-cohort repertoires.

Assay used: immunoSEQ multiplex PCR; TCRdb lists only in-frame clones, some missing. Of more than 110,000 clones in the sample, about 86% were seen once. Germline V gene data show CDR1 as MDHEN and CDR2 as SYDVKM. With 10 bases removed from V and 6 bases from J, the gap between germline ends came to 18 bases. The CDR3 sequence is 14 residues long. Whole-study findings and limits: The classifier reportedly diagnosed cytomegalovirus status with high sensitivity and specificity. Subsequent analysis of the 120 or so validation repertoires found a tendency for first-cohort TCR clusters to co-occur. Across donors, most TCRs were seen rarely, yet some public ones were widespread.

This clonotype was sampled from a woman aged 18 to 35 in good health and CMV-seropositive. The sample was PBMCs. The chain carries TRBV28 and TRBJ1-4, with D perhaps TRBD1 (6 bases). The CDR3 loop is CATQGGQTHEKLFF. In DNA, the CDR3 is TGTGCCACGCAAGGCGGACAGACGCATGAAAAACTGTTTTTT.